The 17 T cell receptor beta chains in this list originate from one sample, sequenced in a study of T cell responses to AZD1222 COVID-19 vaccine. The method was immunoSEQ multiplex PCR; TCRdb's version includes in-frame clones alone and lacks a portion of them. The profile shows around 120,000 clones, 80% to 90% of them singletons. Sequenced material: peripheral blood, taken on day 0 of MenACWY control vaccination. These receptors were obtained from an adult in good health.

CDR3 amino acids: CASSGRTGFPVEQYF. The CDR3 DNA reads as TGTGCCAGCAGCGGACGGACTGGGTTTCCCGTCGAGCAGTACTTC. The J gene is TRBJ2-7, the V gene TRBV7-2, with D tentatively TRBD2 (5 bases). The V gene's germline CDR1 is SGHTA and CDR2 FQGNSA. The ends were cut back, 5 bases at V and 6 bases at J, with 20 bases in the middle. This CDR3 region has 15 residues.

The chain employs TRBV9 and TRBJ2-2, with no clear D. CDR3 length equals 14 residues. Between the trimmed V and J ends, which lost 0 bases and 1 base, there was a span of 4 bases. Per germline, CDR1 SGDLS and CDR2 YYNGEE. The DNA for the CDR3 is TGTGCCAGCAGCGTAGTTGGGAACACCGGGGAGCTGTTTTTT. This codes for CASSVVGNTGELFF.

This clone was detected once. The rearrangement joins TRBV7-9 to TRBJ2-7; possible D gene TRBD2, 5 bases. The CDR3 contains 15 residues. V lost 5 bases and J 1 base, leaving 15 bases between the germline ends. Germline V gene sequence: CDR1 SEHNR, CDR2 FQNEAQ (reference sequence). The CDR3: CASSHEGRSSYEQYF. The CDR3, as DNA: TGTGCCAGCAGCCATGAGGGCAGATCTTCCTACGAGCAGTACTTC.

The chain couples TRBV9 to TRBJ1-5, with a possible D match to TRBD1 (5 bases). V lost 3 bases and J 0 bases, leaving 13 bases between the germline ends. The germline gives CDR1 SGDLS, CDR2 YYNGEE. The CDR3 loop spans 16 amino acids. The CDR3 sequence: CASSGGGPYSNQPQHF. CDR3 DNA: TGTGCCAGCAGCGGGGGCGGCCCTTATAGCAATCAGCCCCAGCATTTT.

This clone appeared a few times. The chain recombines TRBV27 with TRBJ2-3; 8 bases map to TRBD2. CDR1 is MNHEY, CDR2 SMNVEV, per germline (reference sequence). Trimming at V came to 3 bases and at J to 0 bases, leaving 11 bases not matched to a gene. This CDR3 is 18 amino acids long. The CDR3 sequence: CASSLRAPGGGSTDTQYF. The CDR3, as DNA: TGTGCCAGCAGTTTGCGGGCCCCCGGGGGGGGCAGCACAGATACGCAGTATTTT.

The genes are TRBV11-2 and TRBJ1-6, with D unclear. V lost 5 bases, J lost 7 bases, and 15 bases lay in between. The CDR3 is 15 residues long. Germline V gene data show CDR1 as SGHAT and CDR2 as FQNNGV. CDR3 protein: CASSRSGLVNSPLHF. DNA of the CDR3: TGTGCCAGCAGCCGGTCCGGGTTGGTCAATTCACCCCTCCACTTT.

J is TRBJ2-7 and V is TRBV7-2; perhaps TRBD2 as D (7 bases). The CDR3 is 15 amino acids. V gave up 3 bases and J gave up 2 bases, with 14 bases separating them. The germline V gene encodes CDR1 SGHTA and CDR2 FQGNSA. The CDR3 nucleotides are TGTGCCAGCAGCTTTAGGGGGGGGTTAGCCTACGAGCAGTACTTC. Translation gives CASSFRGGLAYEQYF.

In its sample, this clone was seen a few times. This rearrangement joins TRBV4-1 to TRBJ2-7, with TRBD2 matching over 10 bases. Germline trimming cut 4 bases from V and 4 bases from J; bases unmatched to any gene: 1. The CDR3 contains 13 residues. Germline CDR1 is MGHRA and CDR2 is YSYEKL. The CDR3 spells CASSRTSGYEQYF. The CDR3 coding sequence is TGCGCCAGCAGCCGGACTAGCGGATACGAGCAGTACTTC.

This chain connects TRBV28 to TRBJ1-3; D gene uncertain. Germline CDR1 MDHEN, CDR2 SYDVKM. V shed 4 bases and J shed 2 bases, with 18 bases lying between them. This CDR3 contains 17 residues. The CDR3 DNA is TGTGCCAGCAGTTCGCCCTTTCTTGAGGGAACTGGAAACACCATATATTTT. Encoded protein: CASSSPFLEGTGNTIYF. Full variable domain (rest looked up from reference TRBV28 and TRBJ1-3): DVKVTQSSRYLVKRTGEKVFLECVQDMDHENMFWYRQDPGLGLRLIYFSYDVKMKEKGDIPEGYSVSREKKERFSLILESASTNQTSMYLCASSSPFLEGTGNTIYFGEGSWLTVV.

The rearrangement uses TRBV6-2 or TRBV6-3 and TRBJ2-7; 8 bases line up with TRBD2. Germline V CDR1 and CDR2: MNHEY, SVGEGT. The length of the CDR3 is 16 residues. The V segment lost 0 bases and the J segment 0 bases; nucleotides outside the gene matches: 4. The DNA for the CDR3 is TGTGCCAGCAGTTACTCGGCAGCGGGGGACTCCTACGAGCAGTACTTC. Translated, it gives CASSYSAAGDSYEQYF.

Notes on this clone: Other DNA sequences within the sample encode an identical CDR3. The chain is built from TRBV28 and TRBJ2-7; 12 nucleotides line up with TRBD1. With 6 bases clipped from V and 4 bases from J, the junction kept 4 bases outside the gene matches. This CDR3 contains 14 residues. The germline V gene encodes CDR1 MDHEN and CDR2 SYDVKM. This CDR3 reads CASSSGQGAYEQYF. The CDR3 coding sequence is TGTGCCAGCAGCTCGGGACAGGGGGCTTACGAGCAGTACTTC.

CDR3 sequence: CASSLRGIISYEQYF. The DNA of the CDR3 is TGCGCCAGCAGCTTGCGAGGAATAATCTCCTACGAGCAGTACTTC. This chain joins TRBV5-1 and TRBJ2-7, with unresolved D. V lost 1 base and J 0 bases, leaving 11 bases between the germline ends. The length of the CDR3 is 15 residues. Germline V gives CDR1 SGHRS, CDR2 YFSETQ.

The chain carries TRBV7-9 and TRBJ2-3; TRBD1 is a possible D gene (5 bases). CDR3 length: 14 amino acids. Germline V gene lookup returns CDR1 SEHNR and CDR2 FQNEAQ (reference sequence). V lost 2 bases to trimming and J lost 4 bases, with 10 bases between them. CDR3 region: CASSLQGFADTQYF. The CDR3 coding sequence is TGTGCCAGCAGCTTACAGGGTTTCGCAGATACGCAGTATTTT.

V gene TRBV2 combines with J gene TRBJ1-6; D gene unclear. Deletions cut 6 bases from V and 0 bases from J, with 9 bases between. Germline V gene data show CDR1 as SNHLY and CDR2 as FYNNEI. This CDR3 has 15 residues. CDR3 DNA: TGTGCCAGCAGAGAACAGAGCTCCTATAATTCACCCCTCCACTTT. This translates into CASREQSSYNSPLHF.

The J gene is TRBJ1-2, the V gene TRBV4-1; D not certain. This CDR3 has 13 residues. V was shortened by 4 bases and J by 2 bases, with 8 bases between the two germline ends. The germline CDR1 and CDR2 sequences are MGHRA and YSYEKL. CDR3 residues: CASSRARNYGYTF. Written as DNA, the CDR3 is TGCGCCAGCAGCCGTGCTCGAAACTATGGCTACACCTTC.

J is TRBJ1-1 and V is TRBV9; D is perhaps TRBD1 (5 bases). CDR1 SGDLS and CDR2 YYNGEE come from the germline V gene. This CDR3 is 16 amino acids long. The V and J ends lost 1 base and 1 base respectively, with 14 bases between them. The chain's CDR3 is CASSVLMGGGNTEAFF. In DNA form, the CDR3 reads TGTGCCAGCAGCGTATTAATGGGTGGGGGGAACACTGAAGCTTTCTTT.

This chain links TRBV5-1 with TRBJ2-3, with TRBD2 matching over 13 bases. CDR1 and CDR2 (germline): SGHRS, YFSETQ. CDR3 length: 17 amino acids. V was pared by 4 bases and J by 2 bases, with 7 bases of the junction left unmatched. CDR3 sequence (DNA): TGCGCCAGCAGCCCTGGACTAGCGGGGGACTCCACAGATACGCAGTATTTT. It yields the protein CASSPGLAGDSTDTQYF.